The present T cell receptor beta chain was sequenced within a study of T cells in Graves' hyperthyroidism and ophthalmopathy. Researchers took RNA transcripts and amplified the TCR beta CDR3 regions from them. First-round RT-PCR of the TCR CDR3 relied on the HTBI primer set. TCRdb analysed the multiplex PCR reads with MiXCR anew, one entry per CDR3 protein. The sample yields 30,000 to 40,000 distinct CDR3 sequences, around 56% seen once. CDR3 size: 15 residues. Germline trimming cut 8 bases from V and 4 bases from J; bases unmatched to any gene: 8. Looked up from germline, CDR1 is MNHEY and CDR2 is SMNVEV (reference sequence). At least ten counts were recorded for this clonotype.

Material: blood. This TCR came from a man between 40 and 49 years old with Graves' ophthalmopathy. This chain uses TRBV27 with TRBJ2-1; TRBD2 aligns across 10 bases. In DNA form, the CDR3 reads TGTGCCAGCGGTTCCCGGACTAGCGGATACAATGAGCAGTTCTTC. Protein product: CASGSRTSGYNEQFF.